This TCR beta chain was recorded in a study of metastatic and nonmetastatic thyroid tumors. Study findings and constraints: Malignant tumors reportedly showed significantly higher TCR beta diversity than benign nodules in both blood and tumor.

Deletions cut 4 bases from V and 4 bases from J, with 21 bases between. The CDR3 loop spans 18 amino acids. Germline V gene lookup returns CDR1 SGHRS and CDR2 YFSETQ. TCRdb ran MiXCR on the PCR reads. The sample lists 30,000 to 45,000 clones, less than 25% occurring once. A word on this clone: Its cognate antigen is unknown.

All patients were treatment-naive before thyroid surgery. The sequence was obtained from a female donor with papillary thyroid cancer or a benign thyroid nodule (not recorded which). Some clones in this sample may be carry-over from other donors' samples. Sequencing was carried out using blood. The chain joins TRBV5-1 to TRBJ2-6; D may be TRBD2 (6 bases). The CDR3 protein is CASSRLQRSGSGANVLTF. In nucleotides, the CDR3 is TGCGCCAGCAGCCGCCTTCAACGGAGCGGGTCCGGGGCCAACGTCCTGACTTTC.